Listed below are T cell receptor beta chains from one sample, sequenced in a study. TCRdb reprocessed the 5' RACE reads via MiXCR and lists one record per CDR3 protein. The sample has about 40,000 distinct CDR3 sequences, roughly 31% seen once. Specimen: tumor-infiltrating memory CD4+ T cells sorted from the breast tumor. These receptors all stem from a female donor with breast cancer. Each CDR3 is given with its conserved first and last residue. A D gene is named only where the DNA matches it firmly. Not all rows give a size; the values are once, few, many and, for expanded clones, a class.

>.|TRBJ2-7|TRBV4-2|.
CASSQEPRAAYEQYF
TGTGCCAGCAGCCAAGAGCCCAGGGCGGCCTACGAGCAGTACTTC
>many|TRBJ2-1|TRBV5-1|TRBD2
CASSLGLAGGDEQFF
TGCGCCAGCAGCTTGGGACTAGCGGGAGGGGATGAGCAGTTCTTC
>few|TRBJ2-1|TRBV4-2|TRBD2
CASSQRALSGTNEQFF
TGTGCCAGCAGCCAAAGGGCTCTCAGCGGGACGAATGAGCAGTTCTTC
>.|TRBJ2-1|TRBV24-1|TRBD2
CATSDSSAGGAYNEQFF
TGTGCCACCAGTGACTCCTCAGCGGGAGGGGCCTACAATGAGCAGTTCTTC
>.|TRBJ1-1|TRBV4-1|.
CASTIEGGARTEAFF
TGCGCCAGCACAATCGAGGGGGGGGCGCGAACTGAAGCCTTCTTT
>once|TRBJ1-2|TRBV21-1|.
CASSKGGGVGYTF
TGTGCCAGCAGCAAAGGAGGGGGCGTTGGCTACACCTTC
>.|TRBJ2-3|TRBV5-1|.
CASSKGGSTDTQYF
TGCGCCAGCAGCAAGGGGGGGAGCACAGATACGCAGTATTTT
>many|TRBJ1-4|TRBV20-1|TRBD1
CSARDQETGRGKLFF
TGCAGTGCTAGAGATCAGGAGACAGGGAGAGGAAAACTGTTTTTT
>few|TRBJ2-5|TRBV11-3|TRBD1
CASSLSSDREETQYF
TGTGCCAGCAGCTTGTCATCGGACAGGGAAGAGACCCAGTACTTC
>.|TRBJ2-3|TRBV9|.
CAGSLPPTDTQYF
TGTGCCGGCAGCCTCCCCCCGACAGATACGCAGTATTTT
>few|TRBJ1-1|TRBV27|.
CASRATGSRDTEAFF
TGTGCCAGCAGAGCGACGGGGTCCAGGGACACTGAAGCTTTCTTT
>.|TRBJ2-1|TRBV4-2|TRBD1
CASSLRTGLALGEQFF
TGTGCCAGCAGCCTACGGACAGGGCTAGCACTAGGTGAGCAGTTCTTC
>few|TRBJ2-3|TRBV10-1|TRBD2
CASSYGREGSTDTQYF
TGCGCCAGCAGTTACGGGCGGGAGGGGAGCACAGATACGCAGTATTTT
>.|TRBJ2-7|TRBV20-1|TRBD1
CGAPLRDRPHEQYF
TGCGGTGCCCCGCTGAGGGACAGACCCCACGAGCAGTACTTC
>few|TRBJ2-3|TRBV29-1|.
CSSSYGASTDTQYF
TGCAGCTCCAGCTACGGGGCTAGCACAGATACGCAGTATTTT
>few|TRBJ2-1|TRBV7-9|.
CASSPWSSGNEQFF
TGTGCCAGCAGCCCGTGGAGTAGCGGCAATGAGCAGTTCTTC
>many|TRBJ2-7|TRBV29-1|TRBD1
CSVLRTGSYEQYF
TGCAGCGTTCTTAGGACAGGGAGCTACGAGCAGTACTTC
>.|TRBJ1-1|TRBV5-1|.
CASSLADLNKEAFF
TGCGCCAGCAGCTTGGCCGACCTAAATAAGGAAGCTTTCTTT
>few|TRBJ2-3|TRBV20-1|.
CSAIGTSDTQYF
TGCAGTGCCATTGGGACTTCAGATACGCAGTATTTT
>.|TRBJ2-7|TRBV12-3/TRBV12-4|.
CASSFGRDYEQYF
TGTGCCAGCAGTTTCGGCAGGGACTACGAGCAGTACTTC
>few|TRBJ2-5|TRBV29-1|.
CSGAREETQYF
TGCAGCGGGGCTAGGGAAGAGACCCAGTACTTC
>.|TRBJ2-3|TRBV10-2|.
CASRDLSTDTQYF
TGCGCCAGTCGGGACTTAAGCACAGATACGCAGTATTTT
>few|TRBJ1-6|TRBV20-1|.
CSARGGVRGSPLHF
TGCAGTGCTAGAGGGGGAGTTCGGGGTTCACCCCTCCACTTT
>.|TRBJ1-2|TRBV5-1|TRBD1
CASSKDRVRDGYTF
TGCGCCAGCAGCAAAGACAGGGTCAGAGATGGCTACACCTTC
>.|TRBJ2-1|TRBV6-5|TRBD1
CASSYSTGRPNEQFF
TGTGCCAGCAGTTACTCGACAGGGCGGCCCAATGAGCAGTTCTTC
>few|TRBJ2-7|TRBV6-5|.
CASKQRRSSYEQYF
TGTGCCAGCAAACAGCGGCGAAGCTCCTACGAGCAGTACTTC